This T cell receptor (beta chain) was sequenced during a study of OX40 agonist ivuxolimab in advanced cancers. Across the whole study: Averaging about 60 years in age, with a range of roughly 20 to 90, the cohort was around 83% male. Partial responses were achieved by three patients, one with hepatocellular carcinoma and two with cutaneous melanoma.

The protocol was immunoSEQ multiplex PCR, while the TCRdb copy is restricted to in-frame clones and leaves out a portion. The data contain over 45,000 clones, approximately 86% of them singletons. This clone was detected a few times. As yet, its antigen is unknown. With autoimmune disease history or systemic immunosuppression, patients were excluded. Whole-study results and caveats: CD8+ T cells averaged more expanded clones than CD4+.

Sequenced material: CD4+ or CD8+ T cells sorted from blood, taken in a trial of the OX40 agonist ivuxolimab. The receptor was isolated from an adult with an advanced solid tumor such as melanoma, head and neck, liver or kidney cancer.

The CDR3 bases are TGTGCCAGCAGCTTAGAGCGGACCAACACCGGGGAGCTGTTTTTT. Translating it yields CASSLERTNTGELFF. The rearrangement joins TRBV11-2 to TRBJ2-2; D is undetermined. This CDR3 has 15 amino acids. Deletions cut 0 bases from V and 2 bases from J, with 7 bases between. From germline, CDR1 is SGHAT and CDR2 FQNNGV.